This TCR beta chain was sequenced during a study of control samples from healthy donors and cancer patients. Profiling relied on immunoSEQ multiplex PCR, and the TCRdb table lists in-frame clones only, not all of them. The sample holds 120,000 or so clones, around 86% seen once. V was trimmed by 6 bases and J by 3 bases, leaving 9 bases between them. The CDR3 totals 14 residues. CDR1 is MNHEY and CDR2 is SVGAGI in the germline V gene. This TCR came from a man between 35 and 55 years old in good health. V and J are TRBV6-5 and TRBJ1-6, with no clear D. Sequenced material: blood. The CDR3 DNA follows: TGTGCCAGCAGGGACGCCCGCTATAATTCACCCCTCCACTTT. Protein sequence: CASRDARYNSPLHF.